The following is a TCR beta chain sequence with its context. The table came from immunoSEQ multiplex PCR; TCRdb's copy has only in-frame clones and leaves some out. The sample yields approximately 250,000 clones, about 88% seen once. This CDR3 contains 15 residues. The ends lost 5 bases at V and 3 bases at J; junction bases unmatched: 5. CDR1 LGHDT and CDR2 YNNKEL come from the germline V gene (reference sequence). The data stem from a study of blood T cell repertoires in COVID-19. Sample: peripheral blood. The clonotype comes from a man between 18 and 35 years old with active or convalescent COVID-19. This sequence joins TRBV3-1 (or the pseudogene TRBV3-2) and TRBJ2-5; 11 bases align to TRBD1. CDR3 in amino acids: CASSWGQGDEETQYF. DNA for the CDR3: TGTGCCAGCAGCTGGGGACAGGGGGACGAAGAGACCCAGTACTTC.